This record looks at one T cell receptor beta chain sequence and its context. This record comes from a study of CD8 T cells in Susac syndrome. CDR1 is SGHTA and CDR2 is FQGNSA in the germline V gene. Trimming took off 1 base at V and 6 bases at J, with 13 bases between the two ends. The CDR3 is made up of 14 amino acids. TCR beta sequences were obtained from blood CD8+ and CD4+ T cells. The study used treatment-naive patients who had stable or active relapsing-remitting disease as multiple sclerosis controls. After extraction with the RNeasy kit, roughly 0.45 to 1 ug of the RNA was reverse transcribed using random hexamers. Coverage of TCR beta CDR3 amplification by immunoSEQ multiplex PCR extended to 54 Vbeta and 13 Jbeta. One entry per CDR3 protein results from TCRdb running MiXCR on the immunoSEQ multiplex PCR reads. The data contain about 200,000 distinct CDR3 sequences, about 95% of them singletons.

The J gene is TRBJ2-7, the V gene TRBV7-2; D is possibly TRBD2 (5 bases). Source material: CD4+ T cells from PBMCs. This receptor was identified in a human donor with multiple sclerosis. The CDR3 reads CASSLDFLAREQYF. The CDR3 DNA reads as TGTGCCAGCAGCTTAGATTTTCTAGCACGCGAGCAGTACTTC.